The rows below give T cell receptor beta chains drawn from one sample of a study of T-cell memory formation after mild COVID-19. MiXCR, applied by TCRdb to the 5' RACE reads, yields one record per CDR3 protein. The sample lists hundreds of thousands of distinct CDR3 sequences, around 27% seen once, with roughly an eighth in the top ten. The sample consisted of PBMCs or a T cell subset sorted from them (not recorded which). These receptor sequences come from an adult woman who had mild COVID-19 (a few samples of this study predate the infection). Cell type and time point are not known. Both conserved end residues are part of each CDR3. D genes are given only for firm matches. Clone size is shown for a subset of rows, as once, few, many or a class of expanded clone.

>TRBD2|TRBJ2-1|-|TRBV6-4
CASSPGLANEQFF
TGTGCCAGCAGTCCCGGACTAGCAAATGAGCAGTTCTTC
>-|TRBJ1-1|few|TRBV30
CAWSRPNTEAFF
TGTGCCTGGAGTCGGCCCAACACTGAAGCTTTCTTT
>TRBD1|TRBJ2-2|-|TRBV12-3/TRBV12-4
CAGTGDTGELFF
TGTGCCGGAACAGGGGACACCGGGGAGCTGTTTTTT
>-|TRBJ2-2|few|TRBV12-3/TRBV12-4
CASIRDFTGELFF
TGTGCCAGCATCCGGGACTTCACCGGGGAGCTGTTTTTT
>-|TRBJ1-6|few|TRBV5-1
CASSPAAGGSPLHF
TGCGCCAGCAGCCCAGCGGCGGGGGGTTCACCCCTCCACTTT
>TRBD2|TRBJ2-1|-|TRBV6-2/TRBV6-3
CASSSWRTSGRVGNEQFF
TGTGCCAGCAGCTCCTGGAGGACTAGCGGGAGGGTAGGCAATGAGCAGTTCTTC
>TRBD2|TRBJ2-7|-|TRBV7-9
CASRTSLSYEQYF
TGTGCCAGCAGGACTAGCCTTTCCTACGAGCAGTACTTC
>-|TRBJ2-7|few|TRBV6-7
CASSYTTGQWPYEQYF
TGTGCCAGCAGTTATACCACCGGACAGTGGCCTTACGAGCAGTACTTC
>TRBD2|TRBJ2-2|few|TRBV7-3
CASSPIAGGEAGELFF
TGTGCCAGCAGCCCCATAGCGGGAGGCGAGGCCGGGGAGCTGTTTTTT
>-|TRBJ2-3|-|TRBV14
CASSQDMDTGPGWDTQYF
TGTGCCAGCAGCCAAGATATGGACACTGGACCTGGGTGGGATACGCAGTATTTT
>TRBD2|TRBJ2-3|few|TRBV5-1
CASSLAPASGSPDTQYF
TGCGCCAGCAGCTTGGCCCCGGCTAGCGGGAGCCCAGATACGCAGTATTTT
>-|TRBJ2-7|few|TRBV4-2
CASSQDFAVAYEQYF
TGTGCCAGCAGCCAAGATTTTGCGGTGGCCTACGAGCAGTACTTC
>-|TRBJ2-4|-|TRBV27
CASSVAGENIQYF
TGTGCCAGCAGTGTCGCAGGGGAAAACATTCAGTACTTC
>-|TRBJ2-7|-|TRBV20-1
CSARSRATYEQYF
TGCAGTGCTAGATCCAGGGCCACCTACGAGCAGTACTTC
>-|TRBJ1-5|-|TRBV20-1
CSAWSISNQPQHF
TGCAGTGCTTGGTCAATTAGCAATCAGCCCCAGCATTTT
>-|TRBJ2-7|many|TRBV11-2
CASSSAGQPSYEQYF
TGTGCCAGCAGCTCAGCGGGACAGCCTTCCTACGAGCAGTACTTC
>-|TRBJ2-7|once|TRBV5-1
CASSLGGLRTSYEQYF
TGCGCCAGCAGCTTGGGAGGTTTGCGGACCTCCTACGAGCAGTACTTC
>-|TRBJ1-4|few|TRBV14
CASSPGLRGEKLFF
TGTGCCAGCAGCCCAGGGCTCCGGGGTGAAAAACTGTTTTTT
>TRBD2|TRBJ2-1|-|TRBV27
CASSLSLVLLAGGLNEQFF
TGTGCCAGCAGTTTATCGTTGGTTCTTCTAGCGGGAGGTCTCAATGAGCAGTTCTTC
>-|TRBJ2-4|-|TRBV20-1
CSAPDMSKNIQYF
TGCAGTGCTCCAGACATGTCCAAAAACATTCAGTACTTC
>-|TRBJ2-7|-|TRBV12-3/TRBV12-4
CASSLRRAGATYEQYF
TGTGCCAGCAGTTTAAGAAGGGCGGGCGCGACCTACGAGCAGTACTTC
>TRBD2|TRBJ2-3|few|TRBV20-1
CSARLGLAASEGQYF
TGCAGTGCTAGACTGGGACTAGCGGCCTCCGAGGGGCAGTATTTT
>TRBD1|TRBJ2-5|-|TRBV4-1
CASSTSRQGGQETQYF
TGCGCCAGCAGCACCTCCCGACAGGGGGGACAAGAGACCCAGTACTTC
>-|TRBJ1-5|-|TRBV4-2
CASSQERSGQPQHF
TGTGCCAGCAGCCAAGAGAGGTCGGGCCAGCCCCAGCATTTT
>-|TRBJ1-2|few|TRBV3-1
CASSRRALPANYGYTF
TGTGCCAGCAGCCGCCGAGCACTCCCAGCTAACTATGGCTACACCTTC
>TRBD1|TRBJ1-2|-|TRBV24-1
CATSGQGVGGYTF
TGTGCCACCAGTGGACAGGGCGTTGGTGGCTACACCTTC
>-|TRBJ2-3|few|TRBV5-1
CASSLAKYSTSTDTQYF
TGCGCCAGCAGCTTGGCGAAGTATTCAACTAGCACAGATACGCAGTATTTT
>-|TRBJ1-3|-|TRBV30
CAWNRQTGNTIYF
TGTGCCTGGAACCGGCAGACTGGAAACACCATATATTTT
>-|TRBJ2-2|-|TRBV12-3/TRBV12-4
CATHVRVANTGELFF
TGTGCCACCCACGTGAGGGTTGCGAACACCGGGGAGCTGTTTTTT
>-|TRBJ2-3|-|TRBV9
CASSVFVGSTDTQYF
TGTGCCAGCAGCGTATTTGTAGGGAGCACAGATACGCAGTATTTT
>-|TRBJ1-4|once|TRBV21-1
CASSKQASRPTNEKLFF
TGTGCCAGCAGCAAACAGGCCTCCAGGCCAACTAATGAAAAACTGTTTTTT
>TRBD2|TRBJ2-5|few|TRBV5-6
CASSLTSGGPRETQYF
TGTGCCAGCAGCTTGACTAGCGGGGGCCCGAGGGAGACCCAGTACTTC
>TRBD2|TRBJ2-7|many|TRBV6-2/TRBV6-3
CASTPPGSGRRYEQYF
TGTGCCAGCACTCCCCCTGGGAGCGGGAGACGTTACGAGCAGTACTTC
>TRBD2|TRBJ2-3|-|TRBV7-2
CASSPALAGGQDTQYF
TGTGCCAGCAGCCCAGCCCTAGCGGGGGGGCAAGATACGCAGTATTTT
>-|TRBJ2-1|many|TRBV7-3
CASSLRDARNNEQFF
TGTGCCAGCAGCCTCCGGGACGCGAGGAACAATGAGCAGTTCTTC
>TRBD1|TRBJ1-3|few|TRBV25-1
CASSEFDRGWVGNTIYF
TGTGCCAGCAGTGAATTCGACAGGGGGTGGGTTGGAAACACCATATATTTT
>TRBD1|TRBJ2-5|-|TRBV2
CASPGQGPETQYF
TGTGCCAGTCCGGGACAGGGCCCAGAGACCCAGTACTTC
>TRBD1|TRBJ1-4|few|TRBV12-3/TRBV12-4
CASSSDMGQGYEKLFF
TGTGCCAGCAGTTCTGATATGGGACAGGGTTATGAAAAACTGTTTTTT
>-|TRBJ2-7|-|TRBV4-2
CASSLLIDTRYEQYF
TGTGCCAGCAGCCTCCTTATTGATACCCGCTACGAGCAGTACTTC
>TRBD2|TRBJ2-1|-|TRBV7-3
CASSVKPGLVRNEQFF
TGTGCCAGCAGCGTAAAGCCGGGACTAGTGCGCAATGAGCAGTTCTTC
>-|TRBJ2-7|few|TRBV5-4
CASSLIGLDRQYF
TGTGCCAGCAGCTTGATCGGTCTGGATAGGCAGTACTTC